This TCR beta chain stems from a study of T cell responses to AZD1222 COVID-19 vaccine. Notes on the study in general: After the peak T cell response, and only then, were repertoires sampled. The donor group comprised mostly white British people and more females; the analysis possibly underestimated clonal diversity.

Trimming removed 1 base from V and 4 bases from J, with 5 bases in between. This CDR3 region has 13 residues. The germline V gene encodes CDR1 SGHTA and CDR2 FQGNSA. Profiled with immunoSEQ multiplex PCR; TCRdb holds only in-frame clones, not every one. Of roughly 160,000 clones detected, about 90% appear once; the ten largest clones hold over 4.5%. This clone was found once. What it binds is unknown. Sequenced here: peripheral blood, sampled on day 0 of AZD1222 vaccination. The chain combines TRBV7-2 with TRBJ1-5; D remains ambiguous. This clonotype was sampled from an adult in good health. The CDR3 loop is CASSLEENQPQHF. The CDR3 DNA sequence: TGTGCCAGCAGCTTAGAGGAGAATCAGCCCCAGCATTTT. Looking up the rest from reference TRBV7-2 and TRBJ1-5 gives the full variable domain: GAGVSQSPSNKVTEKGKDVELRCDPISGHTALYWYRQSLGQGLEFLIYFQGNSAPDKSGLPSDRFSAERTGGSVSTLTIQRTQQEDSAVYLCASSLEENQPQHFGDGTRLSIL.